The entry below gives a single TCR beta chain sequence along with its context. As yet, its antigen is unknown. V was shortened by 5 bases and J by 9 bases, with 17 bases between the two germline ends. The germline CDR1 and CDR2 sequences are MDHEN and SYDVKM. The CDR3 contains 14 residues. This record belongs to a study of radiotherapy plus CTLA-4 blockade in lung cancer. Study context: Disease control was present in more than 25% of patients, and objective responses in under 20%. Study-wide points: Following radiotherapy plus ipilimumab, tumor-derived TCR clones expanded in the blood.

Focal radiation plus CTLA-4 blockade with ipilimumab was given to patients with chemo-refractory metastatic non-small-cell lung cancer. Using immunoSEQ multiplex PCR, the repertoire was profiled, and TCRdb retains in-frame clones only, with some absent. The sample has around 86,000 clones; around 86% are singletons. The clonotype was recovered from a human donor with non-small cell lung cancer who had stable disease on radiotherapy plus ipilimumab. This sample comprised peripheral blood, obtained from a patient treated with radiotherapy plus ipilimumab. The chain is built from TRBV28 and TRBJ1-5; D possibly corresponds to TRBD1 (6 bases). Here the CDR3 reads CASSLSGGRPPQHF. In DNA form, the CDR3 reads TGTGCCAGCAGTCTCTCGGGGGGCCGACCGCCCCAGCATTTT.